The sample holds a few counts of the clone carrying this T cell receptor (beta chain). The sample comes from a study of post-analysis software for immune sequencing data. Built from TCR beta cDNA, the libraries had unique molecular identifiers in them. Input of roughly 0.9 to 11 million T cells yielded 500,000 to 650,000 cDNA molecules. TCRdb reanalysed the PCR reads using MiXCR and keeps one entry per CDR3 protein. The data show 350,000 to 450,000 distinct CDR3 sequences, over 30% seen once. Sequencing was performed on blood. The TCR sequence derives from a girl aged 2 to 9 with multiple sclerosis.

CDR3: CASSLALLHEQFF. CDR3 coding DNA: TGTGCCAGCAGTTTAGCCCTACTGCACGAGCAGTTCTTC. J is TRBJ2-1 and V is TRBV12-3 or TRBV12-4; no clear D gene. V was trimmed by 0 bases and J by 10 bases, leaving 10 bases between them. This CDR3 is built from 13 residues.